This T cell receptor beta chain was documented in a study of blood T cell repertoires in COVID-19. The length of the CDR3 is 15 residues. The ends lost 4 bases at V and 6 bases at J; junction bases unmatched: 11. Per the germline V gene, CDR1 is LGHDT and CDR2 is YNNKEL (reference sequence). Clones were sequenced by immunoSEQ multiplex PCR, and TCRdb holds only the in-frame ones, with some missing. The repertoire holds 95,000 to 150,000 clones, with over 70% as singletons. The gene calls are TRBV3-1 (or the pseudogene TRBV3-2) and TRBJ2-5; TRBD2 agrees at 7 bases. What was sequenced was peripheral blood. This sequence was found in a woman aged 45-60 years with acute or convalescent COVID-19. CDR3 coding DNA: TGTGCCAGCAGCCTAGCTTCCGGCGGGAGTAAGACCCAGTACTTC. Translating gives CASSLASGGSKTQYF.